Following are 8 T cell receptor beta chains from one sample sequenced in a study of blood T cell repertoires in COVID-19. Generated by immunoSEQ multiplex PCR, the TCRdb table keeps only in-frame clones and is missing some. The table lists approximately 180,000 clones, approximately 86% of them singletons. The sample taken for sequencing was peripheral blood. Source of these receptors: a woman of 80 years or more with acute or convalescent COVID-19.

This clone was counted a single time. V usage is TRBV6-5 and J usage is TRBJ2-3; D possibly corresponds to TRBD2 (6 bases). CDR3 length equals 13 residues. V lost 6 bases, J lost 1 base, and 8 bases lay in between. Looked up from germline, CDR1 is MNHEY and CDR2 is SVGAGI. This CDR3 is CASRGTGTDTQYF. The DNA of the CDR3 is TGTGCCAGCAGGGGGACTGGCACAGATACGCAGTATTTT.

This chain links TRBV10-2 with TRBJ2-3, with TRBD2 matching 12 bases. V was pared by 4 bases and J by 5 bases, with 10 bases of the junction left unmatched. The V gene's germline CDR1 is WSHSY and CDR2 SAAADI. CDR3 length: 17 residues. The CDR3 DNA reads as TGCGCCAGCAGTGTAAGGGCTAGCGGGGGGGTACAAGATACGCAGTATTTT. This translates into CASSVRASGGVQDTQYF.

The chain recombines TRBV9 with TRBJ2-5; the D is unclear. This CDR3 is 12 amino acids long. CDR1 and CDR2 from the germline V gene are SGDLS and YYNGEE. V lost 3 bases and J lost 5, with 8 bases in between. The DNA of the CDR3 is TGTGCCAGCAGCGCCCCCAGGGAGACCCAGTACTTC. It yields the protein CASSAPRETQYF.

The genes are TRBV3-1 (or the pseudogene TRBV3-2) and TRBJ1-1, with D maybe TRBD1 (6 bases). The V gene lost 2 bases and the J gene lost 10 bases, with 17 bases spanning the gap. CDR3 length equals 14 residues. In germline, CDR1 is LGHDT, CDR2 YNNKEL (reference sequence). CDR3 nucleotide sequence: TGTGCCAGCAGCCAATCCATCGGGGGGCACGCAGCTTTCTTT. Its protein is CASSQSIGGHAAFF.

The chain links TRBV3-1 (or the pseudogene TRBV3-2) to TRBJ2-3, with a tentative D call TRBD2 (6 bases). Germline V gene sequence: CDR1 LGHDT, CDR2 YNNKEL (reference sequence). The CDR3 sequence is 17 residues long. The germline V and J ends were trimmed by 4 bases and 0 bases, with 17 bases remaining between them. The CDR3 DNA is TGTGCCAGCAGCCTCCATCAGCGGGTAGCTAGCACAGATACGCAGTATTTT. It yields the protein CASSLHQRVASTDTQYF.

This clone was recorded only once. For the CDR3, the DNA is TGTGCCAGCAGCATAGGGGGGGTTTACAATGAGCAGTTCTTC. Translated: CASSIGGVYNEQFF. J is TRBJ2-1 and V is TRBV7-6, with D perhaps matching TRBD2 (7 bases). The germline V and J ends were trimmed by 5 bases and 4 bases, with 12 bases remaining between them. There are 14 residues in the CDR3. The germline gives CDR1 SGHVS, CDR2 FNYEAQ. The variable domain in full, with the rest retrieved from reference TRBV7-6 and TRBJ2-1, is GAGVSQSPRYKVTKRGQDVALRCDPISGHVSLYWYRQALGQGPEFLTYFNYEAQQDKSGLPNDRFSAERPEGSISTLTIQRTEQRDSAMYRCASSIGGVYNEQFFGPGTRLTVL.

J is TRBJ2-5 and V is TRBV5-1; 7 bases match TRBD1. With V trimmed by 4 bases and J by 3 bases, 6 bases remained unmatched. The CDR3 contains 14 residues. Looked up from germline, CDR1 is SGHRS and CDR2 is YFSETQ. The CDR3: CASSRGQIEETQYF. The CDR3 DNA sequence: TGCGCCAGCAGCCGGGGACAGATAGAAGAGACCCAGTACTTC.

This sequence joins TRBV6-1 and TRBJ2-3, with D possibly TRBD2 on 5 matching bases. V gave up 3 bases and J gave up 2 bases, with 9 bases separating them. The germline gives CDR1 MNHNS, CDR2 SASEGT. This CDR3 has 14 amino acids. The CDR3 sequence is CASSDSLATDTQYF. In DNA, the CDR3 is TGTGCCAGCAGTGATTCCCTAGCCACAGATACGCAGTATTTT.